This T cell receptor (beta chain) emerged from a study of cytomegalovirus exposure and HLA in healthy donors. 13 Jbeta primers and 60 Vbeta primers were used for the PCR. Libraries were prepared by immunoSEQ multiplex PCR; TCRdb keeps only in-frame clonotypes and omits some of them. The sample yields about 170,000 clones, 73% seen once. The CDR3 has 17 amino acids. The V gene end was trimmed by 3 bases and the J gene end by 8 bases; junction bases not matched to a gene: 16. Per the germline V gene, CDR1 is SGDLS and CDR2 is YYNGEE. Sequencing was performed on PBMCs. The receptor's source is a woman in her late teens or twenties in good health and CMV-seropositive. The gene calls are TRBV9 and TRBJ1-2, with 10 bases identical to TRBD1. The CDR3: CASSGPRVGQGVSGYTF. The CDR3, as DNA: TGTGCCAGCAGCGGGCCCCGAGTCGGACAGGGGGTGAGCGGCTACACCTTC.